The 28 T cell receptor beta chains below come from one sample, sequenced in a study of cytomegalovirus exposure and HLA in healthy donors. Primers: 60 Vbeta forward and 13 Jbeta reverse. TCRdb's table, derived via immunoSEQ multiplex PCR, lists solely in-frame clones and lacks some. The sample has roughly 67,000 clones, approximately 80% seen once. Material for sequencing was PBMCs. The receptors were gathered from a woman aged 30 to 39 in good health and CMV-seronegative.

There are a few counts of this clone. The CDR3 sequence: CASSLTGTGGTGELFF. CDR3 sequence (DNA): TGTGCCAGCAGCTTAACCGGGACAGGGGGGACCGGGGAGCTGTTTTTT. The chain recombines TRBV7-9 with TRBJ2-2, with TRBD1 matching over 11 bases. J was trimmed by 5 bases and V by 2 bases; bases with no gene match: 4. Looked up from germline, CDR1 is SEHNR and CDR2 is FQNEAQ (reference sequence). The length of the CDR3 is 16 residues. The full variable domain, completed using reference TRBV7-9 and TRBJ2-2, is DTGVSQNPRHKITKRGQNVTFRCDPISEHNRLYWYRQTLGQGPEFLTYFQNEAQLEKSRLLSDRFSAERPKGSFSTLEIQRTEQGDSAMYLCASSLTGTGGTGELFFGEGSRLTVL.

This sequence joins TRBV6-1 and TRBJ2-1, with 7 bases that match TRBD2. Germline CDR1 reads MNHNS; CDR2 reads SASEGT. The CDR3 consists of 13 residues. Losses at the gene ends were 6 bases for V and 5 bases for J; bases not matched to a gene: 4. CDR3 coding DNA: TGTGCCAGCAGCCGGGACTACAACAATGAGCAGTTCTTC. Its translation: CASSRDYNNEQFF.

CDR3 in amino acids: CASSLTVEFTGELFF. The CDR3 DNA sequence: TGTGCCAGCAGCCTAACGGTTGAATTCACCGGGGAGCTGTTTTTT. This chain links TRBV9 with TRBJ2-2; D gene uncertain. CDR1 SGDLS and CDR2 YYNGEE come from the germline V gene. CDR3 length equals 15 residues. Between the trimmed V and J ends, which lost 4 bases and 4 bases, there was a span of 14 bases.

The chain couples TRBV5-1 to TRBJ1-2; TRBD1 is a possible D gene (5 bases). Trimming took 1 base from V and 2 from J, leaving 12 bases between them. CDR3 length: 15 residues. Germline CDR1 and CDR2: SGHRS and YFSETQ. The CDR3 here is CASSLRTGGNYGYTF. The CDR3 DNA reads as TGCGCCAGCAGCTTGCGGACGGGGGGAAACTATGGCTACACCTTC.

CDR3 DNA: TGCGCCAGCAGCCAAGACACAGGGAAACGAGGTACCGGGGAGCTGTTTTTT. Translated, it gives CASSQDTGKRGTGELFF. The rearrangement joins TRBV4-1 to TRBJ2-2; D is perhaps TRBD1 (6 bases). CDR3 length: 17 residues. Germline V lookup: CDR1 MGHRA, CDR2 YSYEKL. Trimming cost V 0 bases and J 5 bases, with 16 bases left between them.

This sequence joins TRBV5-1 and TRBJ1-2; TRBD1 aligns across 7 bases. Trimming took 2 bases from V and 4 from J; bases not matched to a gene: 8. CDR1 is SGHRS, CDR2 YFSETQ, per germline. This CDR3 comprises 15 residues. In nucleotides, the CDR3 is TGCGCCAGCAGCTTAGACAGGGTGTACGGCTATGGCTACACCTTC. Translation: CASSLDRVYGYGYTF.

J is TRBJ2-1 and V is TRBV5-4, with D maybe TRBD2 (6 bases). The ends were cut back, 5 bases at V and 0 bases at J, with 21 bases in the middle. CDR3 length: 18 residues. Germline CDR1 reads SGHNT; CDR2 reads YYREEE (reference sequence). The CDR3 is CASSSPTLRGGSYNEQFF. For the CDR3, the DNA is TGTGCCAGCAGTTCGCCCACCCTGCGGGGAGGCTCCTACAATGAGCAGTTCTTC.

This chain uses TRBV7-2 with TRBJ2-3; D is possibly TRBD2 (6 bases). Germline V gives CDR1 SGHTA, CDR2 FQGNSA. The length of the CDR3 is 18 residues. Trimming took off 7 bases at V and 0 bases at J, with 23 bases between the two ends. This chain's CDR3 is CASTHSPGLTLSTDTQYF. The CDR3 nucleotides are TGTGCCAGCACCCACTCACCGGGACTCACTTTAAGCACAGATACGCAGTATTTT.

The rearrangement uses TRBV5-1 and TRBJ2-7; a possible D gene is TRBD2 (6 bases). Between the trimmed V and J ends, which lost 2 bases and 6 bases, there was a span of 9 bases. Germline-derived CDR1 and CDR2 are SGHRS and YFSETQ. CDR3 length equals 12 residues. The chain's CDR3 is CASSFGGSEQYF. CDR3 nucleotides: TGCGCCAGCAGCTTTGGAGGGAGCGAGCAGTACTTC.

This clone appeared a single time. The chain links TRBV4-3 to TRBJ1-4, with 7 positions matching TRBD1. Germline CDR1 and CDR2: LGHNA and YSLEER. V lost 3 bases, J lost 4 bases, and 5 bases stayed unmatched. The CDR3 extends over 15 amino acids. CDR3 in DNA: TGCGCCAGCAGCCACCGCCCAGGGGGTAATGAAAAACTGTTTTTT. Translating gives CASSHRPGGNEKLFF.

The V call is TRBV19, the J call TRBJ2-2; 10 bases agree with TRBD1. V lost 2 bases, J lost 0 bases, and 12 bases stayed unmatched. Germline V CDR1 and CDR2: LNHDA, SQIVND (reference sequence). This CDR3 comprises 20 residues. The CDR3 sequence is CASSISQRTGGSTNTGELFF. DNA for the CDR3: TGTGCCAGTAGTATATCCCAAAGGACAGGGGGGTCTACGAACACCGGGGAGCTGTTTTTT.

V gene TRBV4-3 combines with J gene TRBJ1-2; D ambiguous. Germline CDR1 LGHNA, CDR2 YSLEER. Trimming stripped 0 bases from V and 2 bases from J, with 16 bases between. This CDR3 region has 17 residues. CDR3 sequence (DNA): TGCGCCAGCAGCCAAGACGAATTAGTAGGTAGCAACTATGGCTACACCTTC. Protein sequence: CASSQDELVGSNYGYTF.

The rearrangement links TRBV7-2 to TRBJ1-2, with D unclear. The CDR3 extends over 14 amino acids. V was pared by 4 bases and J by 4 bases, with 13 bases between. The V gene's germline CDR1 is SGHTA and CDR2 FQGNSA. CDR3 bases: TGTGCCAGCAGCTCCCAGCGGGCAGCCTATGGCTACACCTTC. Protein product: CASSSQRAAYGYTF. The full variable domain, with the rest looked up from reference TRBV7-2 and TRBJ1-2, is GAGVSQSPSNKVTEKGKDVELRCDPISGHTALYWYRQSLGQGLEFLIYFQGNSAPDKSGLPSDRFSAERTGGSVSTLTIQRTQQEDSAVYLCASSSQRAAYGYTFGSGTRLTVV.

This rearrangement joins TRBV5-4 to TRBJ2-5, with 9 bases fitting TRBD1. Germline V CDR1 and CDR2: SGHNT, YYREEE (reference sequence). The CDR3 covers 13 residues. The V segment lost 3 bases and the J segment 4 bases; nucleotides outside the gene matches: 1. The chain's CDR3 is CASSWGQGETQYF. The CDR3 coding sequence is TGTGCCAGCAGCTGGGGACAGGGAGAGACCCAGTACTTC.

This clone appeared once. This chain links TRBV28 with TRBJ1-2; D is possibly TRBD1 (5 bases). Looked up from germline, CDR1 is MDHEN and CDR2 is SYDVKM. V was pared by 5 bases and J by 0 bases, with 16 bases between. The CDR3 totals 16 residues. CDR3 nucleotides: TGTGCCAGCAGTGTATCGGCCAAGGGGACTAACTATGGCTACACCTTC. Translated: CASSVSAKGTNYGYTF.

This chain links TRBV28 with TRBJ2-7; 7 bases are shared with TRBD1. V was pared by 5 bases and J by 2 bases, with 12 bases of the junction left unmatched. The CDR3 is made up of 16 amino acids. Germline V gives CDR1 MDHEN, CDR2 SYDVKM. In DNA, the CDR3 is TGTGCCAGCAGTACACAATCCGGGACAGAAGCCTACGAGCAGTACTTC. This sequence encodes CASSTQSGTEAYEQYF.

The chain combines TRBV11-3 with TRBJ1-1; D unresolved. The CDR3 is 14 amino acids. Between the trimmed V and J ends, which lost 7 bases and 0 bases, there was a span of 12 bases. CDR1 and CDR2 from the germline V gene are SGHNT and YENEEA. The CDR3 reads CASTESPLNTEAFF. The CDR3 bases are TGTGCCAGCACGGAGAGCCCATTGAACACTGAAGCTTTCTTT.

This rearrangement joins TRBV4-1 to TRBJ1-2; TRBD1 matches 7 bases. The CDR3 covers 13 residues. Unmatched junction bases numbered 3, after V lost 3 bases and J lost 5 bases. Germline V CDR1 and CDR2: MGHRA, YSYEKL. The CDR3 loop reads CASSHRTGYGYTF. In DNA, the CDR3 is TGCGCCAGCAGCCACCGGACAGGATATGGCTACACCTTC.

V gene TRBV28 combines with J gene TRBJ1-4; no definite D call. V was clipped by 5 bases and J by 8 bases, with 9 bases between them. The CDR3 has 12 residues. The germline gives CDR1 MDHEN, CDR2 SYDVKM. The CDR3 DNA follows: TGTGCCAGCAGTGGAGGCCTAGAAAAACTGTTTTTT. This codes for CASSGGLEKLFF.

This chain links TRBV6-5 with TRBJ1-1; 7 nucleotides line up with TRBD1. CDR3 length: 14 amino acids. Germline V gene sequence: CDR1 MNHEY, CDR2 SVGAGI. V lost 5 bases, J lost 3 bases, and 6 bases stayed unmatched. The CDR3 region is CASSLGTEHTEAFF. The CDR3 nucleotides read TGTGCCAGCAGTCTCGGGACAGAGCACACTGAAGCTTTCTTT.

A remark on this clone: Different DNA sequences within this sample yield the same CDR3. The chain is built from TRBV7-6 and TRBJ1-4, with 9 positions matching TRBD1. V lost 1 base, J lost 4 bases, and 1 base stayed unmatched. CDR1 is SGHVS and CDR2 is FNYEAQ in the germline V gene. There are 15 residues in the CDR3. The CDR3 DNA follows: TGTGCCAGCAGCTTAGGGACAGGGGATAATGAAAAACTGTTTTTT. Translating it yields CASSLGTGDNEKLFF.

CDR3 sequence (DNA): TGTGCCAGCAGACGAGCGGGGGAGGGCACCGGGGAGCTGTTTTTT. It specifies CASRRAGEGTGELFF. This rearrangement joins TRBV25-1 to TRBJ2-2, with 8 bases that match TRBD2. Looked up from germline, CDR1 is MGHDK and CDR2 is SYGVNS. After removal of 6 bases from V and 4 bases from J, the junction contained 7 bases not matched to a gene. The CDR3 runs 15 residues.

This chain joins TRBV7-2 and TRBJ2-7, with D possibly being TRBD2 (6 bases). The germline CDR1 and CDR2 sequences are SGHTA and FQGNSA. V dropped 5 bases and J dropped 4 bases, with 9 bases sitting between them. The CDR3 sequence is 12 residues long. As DNA, the CDR3 is TGTGCCAGCAGCCGGGGACTTTACGAGCAGTACTTC. Translated, it gives CASSRGLYEQYF.

The chain is built from TRBV7-6 and TRBJ1-2, with unresolved D. Germline values: CDR1 SGHVS, CDR2 FNYEAQ. CDR3 length equals 16 residues. Deletions cut 0 bases from V and 5 bases from J, with 16 bases between. CDR3 in amino acids: CASSLAAGNPRYGYTF. DNA for the CDR3: TGTGCCAGCAGCTTAGCCGCCGGCAACCCTAGGTATGGCTACACCTTC.

The rearrangement links TRBV28 to TRBJ1-5, with D tentatively TRBD1 (5 bases). Trimming removed 5 bases from V and 3 bases from J, with 11 bases in between. CDR1 and CDR2 (germline): MDHEN, SYDVKM. The CDR3 runs 14 residues. As DNA, the CDR3 is TGTGCCAGCAGTGCCGACAGCTTCAATCAGCCCCAGCATTTT. Its translation: CASSADSFNQPQHF.

This chain links TRBV11-2 with TRBJ1-5; possibly TRBD1 for D (6 bases). This CDR3 has 13 residues. Per the germline V gene, CDR1 is SGHAT and CDR2 is FQNNGV. V lost 4 bases to trimming and J lost 4 bases, with 8 bases between them. CDR3 in amino acids: CASSWQGNQPQHF. The DNA for the CDR3 is TGTGCCAGCAGCTGGCAGGGGAATCAGCCCCAGCATTTT.

This chain uses TRBV5-4 with TRBJ1-3; D gene ambiguous. This CDR3 contains 13 residues. CDR1 and CDR2 (germline): SGHNT, YYREEE (reference sequence). Trimming removed 6 bases at V and 4 bases at J, with 11 bases between. CDR3 sequence reads: CASKRFPGNTIYF. CDR3 sequence (DNA): TGTGCCAGCAAACGGTTTCCAGGAAACACCATATATTTT.

This sequence joins TRBV29-1 and TRBJ1-1; D unresolved. Trimming left V 0 bases short and J 2 bases short, with 7 bases between. This CDR3 spans 13 amino acids. In germline, CDR1 is SQVTM, CDR2 ANQGSEA. The CDR3 reads CSVEDRANTEAFF. DNA for the CDR3: TGCAGCGTTGAAGATCGAGCTAACACTGAAGCTTTCTTT.